Below are 8 T cell receptor beta chains sequenced from a single sample in a study of control samples from healthy donors and cancer patients. Repertoires were generated with immunoSEQ multiplex PCR, while TCRdb's copy carries only in-frame clones and drops some. The table includes over 85,000 clones, approximately 88% detected once. The sequencing input was PBMCs. All receptors come from a woman aged 55-70 years with lung cancer.

The chain joins TRBV14 to TRBJ2-3; D may correspond to TRBD1 or TRBD2 (5 bases each). CDR1 is SGHDN and CDR2 is FVKESK in the germline V gene. Trimming pared 4 bases from V and 5 bases from J, leaving 16 bases between. This CDR3 spans 15 amino acids. CDR3 sequence: CASSLPGAGGDTQYF. The CDR3 coding sequence is TGTGCCAGCAGCCTTCCCGGGGCCGGAGGAGATACGCAGTATTTT.

The chain joins TRBV9 to TRBJ2-7; 7 bases map to TRBD2. The CDR3 is made up of 15 amino acids. Germline V CDR1 and CDR2: SGDLS, YYNGEE. Trimming took 2 bases from V and 5 from J; bases not matched to a gene: 10. The CDR3 nucleotides read TGTGCCAGCAGCGTTGATACGCGTGGGGGGGACGAGCAGTACTTC. Translated: CASSVDTRGGDEQYF.

This clone was observed once. The gene calls are TRBV11-2 and TRBJ2-1; 16 positions match TRBD2. The CDR3 contains 17 residues. CDR1 and CDR2 from the germline V gene are SGHAT and FQNNGV. V gave up 5 bases and J gave up 4 bases; unmatched junction bases: 5. CDR3 region: CASSPGLAGGGYNEQFF. The CDR3 coding sequence is TGTGCCAGCAGCCCGGGACTAGCGGGAGGGGGGTACAATGAGCAGTTCTTC. Combining the CDR3 with reference TRBV11-2 and TRBJ2-1 gives the whole variable domain EAGVAQSPRYKIIEKRQSVAFWCNPISGHATLYWYQQILGQGPKLLIQFQNNGVVDDSQLPKDRFSAERLKGVDSTLKIQPAKLEDSAVYLCASSPGLAGGGYNEQFFGPGTRLTVL.

The chain's CDR3 is CASSISSGRSDEQFF. CDR3 bases: TGTGCCAGCTCAATCTCTAGCGGGAGAAGCGATGAGCAGTTCTTC. The rearrangement uses TRBV6-5 and TRBJ2-1; 10 bases are shared with TRBD2. The CDR3 contains 15 residues. V dropped 8 bases and J dropped 8; count of bases not matched to a gene: 12. Per germline, CDR1 MNHEY and CDR2 SVGAGI.

The chain recombines TRBV21-1 with TRBJ1-2. TRBV21-1 is tagged as a pseudogene. CDR3 size: 15 residues. The CDR3 spells CASSKGKGSNYGYTF. DNA for the CDR3: TGTGCCAGCAGCAAAGGAAAGGGTTCTAACTATGGCTACACCTTC.

The chain has TRBV30 and TRBJ1-5; no firm D call. CDR1 is GTSNPN, CDR2 SVGIG, per germline (reference sequence). V was clipped by 2 bases and J by 4 bases, with 9 bases between them. The CDR3 has 13 residues. CDR3 bases: TGTGCCTGGAGTTGGCAGGATAATCAGCCCCAGCATTTT. Protein sequence: CAWSWQDNQPQHF.

This chain joins TRBV7-8 and TRBJ2-1; 11 bases fit TRBD2. CDR1 is SGHVS and CDR2 is FQNEAQ in the germline V gene. The CDR3 is 17 residues long. Germline trimming cut 4 bases from V and 6 bases from J; bases unmatched to any gene: 11. This CDR3 reads CASSSLGLADYCNEQFF. CDR3 DNA sequence: TGTGCCAGCAGCTCCCTGGGACTAGCGGACTACTGCAATGAGCAGTTCTTC.

The chain employs TRBV5-1 and TRBJ1-4, with D possibly being TRBD1 (6 bases). The CDR3 contains 15 residues. Per the germline V gene, CDR1 is SGHRS and CDR2 is YFSETQ. V shed 4 bases and J shed 1 base, with 11 bases lying between them. The CDR3 region is CASSKGQQTNEKLFF. CDR3 in DNA: TGCGCCAGCAGCAAGGGACAACAAACTAATGAAAAACTGTTTTTT.